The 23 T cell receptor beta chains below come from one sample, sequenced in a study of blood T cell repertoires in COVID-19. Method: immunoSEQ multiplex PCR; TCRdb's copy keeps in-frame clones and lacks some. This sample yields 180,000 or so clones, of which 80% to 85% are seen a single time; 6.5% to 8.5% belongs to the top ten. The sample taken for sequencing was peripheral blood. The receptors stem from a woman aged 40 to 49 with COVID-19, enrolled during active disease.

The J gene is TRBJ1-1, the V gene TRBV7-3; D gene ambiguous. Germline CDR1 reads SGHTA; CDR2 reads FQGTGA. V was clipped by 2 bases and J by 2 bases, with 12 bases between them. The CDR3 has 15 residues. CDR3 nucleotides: TGTGCCAGCAGCTTAGCGGGGTTGAAAAACACTGAAGCTTTCTTT. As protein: CASSLAGLKNTEAFF. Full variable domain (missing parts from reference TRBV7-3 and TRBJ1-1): GAGVSQTPSNKVTEKGKYVELRCDPISGHTALYWYRQSLGQGPEFLIYFQGTGAADDSGLPNDRFFAVRPEGSVSTLKIQRTERGDSAVYLCASSLAGLKNTEAFFGQGTRLTVV.

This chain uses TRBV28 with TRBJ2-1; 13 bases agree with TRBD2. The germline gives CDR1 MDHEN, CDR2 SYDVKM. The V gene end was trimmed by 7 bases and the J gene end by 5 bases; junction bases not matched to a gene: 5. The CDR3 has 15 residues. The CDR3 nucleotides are TGTGCCAGCACCCCGACTAGCGGGAGGAACAATGAGCAGTTCTTC. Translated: CASTPTSGRNNEQFF.

CDR3 DNA: TGTGCCAGCAGAAAACCAGGGGAGACGGGTCAGCCCCAGCATTTT. Encoded protein: CASRKPGETGQPQHF. The chain joins TRBV27 to TRBJ1-5; perhaps TRBD1 as D (6 bases). Germline lookup yields CDR1 MNHEY and CDR2 SMNVEV (reference sequence). The CDR3 contains 15 residues. V was shortened by 6 bases and J by 6 bases, with 18 bases between the two germline ends.

The CDR3 bases are TGTGCCAGCAGCGGAGACACTGAAGCTTTCTTT. Translating gives CASSGDTEAFF. The chain employs TRBV3-1 (or the pseudogene TRBV3-2) and TRBJ1-1; D gene unclear. The ends were cut back, 5 bases at V and 3 bases at J, with 4 bases in the middle. The CDR3 sequence is 11 residues long. CDR1 and CDR2 (germline): LGHDT, YNNKEL (reference sequence).

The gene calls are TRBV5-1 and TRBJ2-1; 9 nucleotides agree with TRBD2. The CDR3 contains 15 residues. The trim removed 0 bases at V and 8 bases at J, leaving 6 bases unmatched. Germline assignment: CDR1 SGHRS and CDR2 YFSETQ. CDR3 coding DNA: TGCGCCAGCAGCTTGGTTAGCGGGGGCCGGGATGAGCAGTTCTTC. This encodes CASSLVSGGRDEQFF. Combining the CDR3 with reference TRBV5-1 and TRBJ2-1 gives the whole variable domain KAGVTQTPRYLIKTRGQQVTLSCSPISGHRSVSWYQQTPGQGLQFLFEYFSETQRNKGNFPGRFSGRQFSNSRSEMNVSTLELGDSALYLCASSLVSGGRDEQFFGPGTRLTVL.

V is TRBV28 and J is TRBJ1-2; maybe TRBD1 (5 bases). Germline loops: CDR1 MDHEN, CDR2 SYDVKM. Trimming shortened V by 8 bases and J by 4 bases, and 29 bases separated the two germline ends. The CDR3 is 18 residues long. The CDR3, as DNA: TGTGCCAGCCCTGCCTCATCAATACAGACACTAAGGGGCTATGGCTACACCTTC. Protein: CASPASSIQTLRGYGYTF.

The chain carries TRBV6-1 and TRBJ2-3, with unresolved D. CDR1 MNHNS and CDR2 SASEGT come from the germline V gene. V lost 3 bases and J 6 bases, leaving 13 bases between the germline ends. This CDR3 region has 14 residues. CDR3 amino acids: CASSEIANGDTQYF. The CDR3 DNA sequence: TGTGCCAGCAGTGAGATTGCGAACGGGGATACGCAGTATTTT.

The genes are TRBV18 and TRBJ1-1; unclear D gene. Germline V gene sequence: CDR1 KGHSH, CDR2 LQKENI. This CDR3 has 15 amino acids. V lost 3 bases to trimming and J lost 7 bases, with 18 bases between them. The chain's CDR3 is CASSPGSLFLDEAFF. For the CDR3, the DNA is TGTGCCAGCTCACCGGGGAGCCTATTCCTAGATGAAGCTTTCTTT.

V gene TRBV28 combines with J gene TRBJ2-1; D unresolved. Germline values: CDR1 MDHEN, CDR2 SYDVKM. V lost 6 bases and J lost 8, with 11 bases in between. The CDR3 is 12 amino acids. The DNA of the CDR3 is TGTGCCAGCAGCCCTATGGTAGATGAGCAGTTCTTC. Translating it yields CASSPMVDEQFF.

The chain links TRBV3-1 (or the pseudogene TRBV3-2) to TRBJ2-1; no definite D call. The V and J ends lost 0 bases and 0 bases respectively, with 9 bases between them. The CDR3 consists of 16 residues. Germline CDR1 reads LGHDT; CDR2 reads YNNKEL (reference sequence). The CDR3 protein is CASSQDTRSSYNEQFF. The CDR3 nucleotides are TGTGCCAGCAGCCAAGATACAAGGAGCTCCTACAATGAGCAGTTCTTC.

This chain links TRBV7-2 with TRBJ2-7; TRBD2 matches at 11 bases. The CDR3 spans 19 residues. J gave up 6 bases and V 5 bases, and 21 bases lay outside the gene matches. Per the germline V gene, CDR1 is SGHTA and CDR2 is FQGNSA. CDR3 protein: CASSVGYGTRLAGGSEQYF. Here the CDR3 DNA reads TGTGCCAGCAGCGTAGGGTACGGGACACGGCTAGCGGGGGGTAGCGAGCAGTACTTC.

CDR3 sequence (DNA): TGTGCCAGCAGCTTAGAAGCGGGGATCACAGATACGCAGTATTTT. It codes for CASSLEAGITDTQYF. V usage is TRBV11-3 and J usage is TRBJ2-3, with TRBD2 matching 7 bases. The length of the CDR3 is 15 residues. Trimming cost V 0 bases and J 2 bases; bases outside gene matches: 2. The germline V gene has CDR1 SGHNT and CDR2 YENEEA.

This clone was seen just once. The CDR3, as DNA: TGTGCCAGTAGTATACCTCTTGGCGGTGAAGCTTTCTTT. Protein product: CASSIPLGGEAFF. The V call is TRBV19, the J call TRBJ1-1; no definite D call. The V gene's germline CDR1 is LNHDA and CDR2 SQIVND (reference sequence). V lost 2 bases and J lost 7, with 11 bases in between. This CDR3 has 13 residues.

The CDR3 region is CASSWGSANTEAFF. The CDR3 bases are TGCGCCAGCAGTTGGGGCAGCGCGAACACTGAAGCTTTCTTT. The gene calls are TRBV5-1 and TRBJ1-1; TRBD1 is a possible D gene (5 bases). Germline V CDR1 and CDR2: SGHRS, YFSETQ. V lost 5 bases and J lost 1, with 12 bases in between. The length of the CDR3 is 14 residues.

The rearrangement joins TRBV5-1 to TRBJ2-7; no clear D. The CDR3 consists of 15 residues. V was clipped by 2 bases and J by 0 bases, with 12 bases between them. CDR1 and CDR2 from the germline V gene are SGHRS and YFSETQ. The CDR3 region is CASSFGPRGSYEQYF. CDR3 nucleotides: TGCGCCAGCAGCTTTGGTCCCAGAGGCTCCTACGAGCAGTACTTC.

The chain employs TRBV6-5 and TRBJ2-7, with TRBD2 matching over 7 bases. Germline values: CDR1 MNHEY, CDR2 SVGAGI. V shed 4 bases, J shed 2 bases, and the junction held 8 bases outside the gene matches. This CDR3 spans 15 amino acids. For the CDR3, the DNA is TGTGCCAGCAGTTCGAGGGGCGGGAGCCCCTACGAGCAGTACTTC. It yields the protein CASSSRGGSPYEQYF.

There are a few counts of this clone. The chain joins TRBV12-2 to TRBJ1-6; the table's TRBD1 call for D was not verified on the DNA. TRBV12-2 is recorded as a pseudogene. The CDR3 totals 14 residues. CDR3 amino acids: CASRSGTADSPLHF. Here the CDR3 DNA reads TGTGCAAGTCGTTCCGGGACAGCCGATTCACCCCTCCACTTT.

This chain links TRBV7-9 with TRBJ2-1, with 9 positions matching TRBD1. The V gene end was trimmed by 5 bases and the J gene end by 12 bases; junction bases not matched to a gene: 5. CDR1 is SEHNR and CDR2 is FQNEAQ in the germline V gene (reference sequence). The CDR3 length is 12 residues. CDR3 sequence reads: CASSPGDRAQFF. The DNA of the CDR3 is TGTGCCAGCAGCCCAGGGGACAGGGCGCAGTTCTTC.

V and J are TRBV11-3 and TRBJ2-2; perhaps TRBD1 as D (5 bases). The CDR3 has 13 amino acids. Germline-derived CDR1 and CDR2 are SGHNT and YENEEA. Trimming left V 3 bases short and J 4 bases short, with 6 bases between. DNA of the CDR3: TGTGCCAGCAGCTTGACAGTCACCGGGGAGCTGTTTTTT. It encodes CASSLTVTGELFF.

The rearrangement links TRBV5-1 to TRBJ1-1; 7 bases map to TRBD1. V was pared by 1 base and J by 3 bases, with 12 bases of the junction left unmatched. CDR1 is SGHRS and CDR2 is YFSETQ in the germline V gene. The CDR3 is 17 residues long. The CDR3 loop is CASSLPDRPLGDTEAFF. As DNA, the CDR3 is TGCGCCAGCAGCTTGCCGGACAGGCCACTCGGGGACACTGAAGCTTTCTTT. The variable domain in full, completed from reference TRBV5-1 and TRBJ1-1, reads KAGVTQTPRYLIKTRGQQVTLSCSPISGHRSVSWYQQTPGQGLQFLFEYFSETQRNKGNFPGRFSGRQFSNSRSEMNVSTLELGDSALYLCASSLPDRPLGDTEAFFGQGTRLTVV.

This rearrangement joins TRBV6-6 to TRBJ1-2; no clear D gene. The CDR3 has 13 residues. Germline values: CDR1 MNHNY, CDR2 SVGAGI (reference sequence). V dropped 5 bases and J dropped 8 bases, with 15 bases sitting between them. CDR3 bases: TGTGCCAGCAGTGGATCCGGAAGAGCGGGCTACACCTTC. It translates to CASSGSGRAGYTF.

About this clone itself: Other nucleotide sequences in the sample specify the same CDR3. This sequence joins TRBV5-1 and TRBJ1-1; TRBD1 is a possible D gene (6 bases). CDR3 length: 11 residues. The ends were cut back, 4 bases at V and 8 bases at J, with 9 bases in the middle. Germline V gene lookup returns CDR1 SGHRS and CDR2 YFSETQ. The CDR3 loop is CASSPDREAFF. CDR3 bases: TGCGCCAGCAGCCCCGACAGGGAAGCTTTCTTT.

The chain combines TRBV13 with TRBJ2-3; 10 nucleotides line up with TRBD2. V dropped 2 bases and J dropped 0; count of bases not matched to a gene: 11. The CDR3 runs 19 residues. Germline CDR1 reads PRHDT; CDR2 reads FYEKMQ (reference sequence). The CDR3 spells CASSLRSSGGPGSTDTQYF. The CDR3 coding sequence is TGTGCCAGCAGCTTACGTAGTAGCGGGGGGCCTGGGAGCACAGATACGCAGTATTTT.